The clone carrying this TCR beta chain showed up just once. The antigen is not known. These data belong to a study of T cell responses to AZD1222 COVID-19 vaccine. As for the study in general: Samples with a second dose at about 4 or about 12 weeks were pooled together. Study-wide findings and caveats: Researchers report vaccine-associated CD4 TCRs spanning spike, with dominance at 160-218 and 743-854. The number of AZD1222 recipients seropositive at baseline was only five or six. Donors skewed white British and female; clonal diversity was possibly underestimated.

Some clones are missing from TCRdb's copy, which holds only in-frame ones; the method was immunoSEQ multiplex PCR. The data show roughly 99,000 clones, around 90% seen once. The CDR3 has 12 amino acids. With 4 bases removed from V and 9 bases from J, the gap between germline ends came to 13 bases. Germline CDR1 reads LNHDA; CDR2 reads SQIVND (reference sequence). Sequencing was performed on peripheral blood, taken on day 0 of AZD1222 vaccination. The clonotype comes from an adult in good health. J is TRBJ2-7 and V is TRBV19; D is undetermined. CDR3 loop: CASSNPVTGQYF. The CDR3 DNA reads as TGTGCCAGTAGTAATCCAGTTACCGGGCAGTACTTC.